Below, 30 T cell receptor beta chains from the same sample are listed, as sequenced in a study of T cells in Graves' hyperthyroidism and ophthalmopathy. Researchers took RNA transcripts and amplified the TCR beta CDR3 regions from them. The HTBI set primed first-round TCR CDR3 RT-PCR. Each CDR3 protein gets one entry after TCRdb re-called the multiplex PCR reads with MiXCR. The table has almost 500,000 distinct CDR3 sequences, around a fifth seen once; the top ten hold about 53%. Sequencing was carried out using blood. These receptors came from a woman between 65 and 79 years old with Graves' ophthalmopathy.

This clonotype turned up a few times. The genes are TRBV10-3 and TRBJ2-1, with 7 bases identical to TRBD1. The V gene's germline CDR1 is ENHRY and CDR2 SYGVKD. V was pared by 7 bases and J by 4 bases, with 10 bases of the junction left unmatched. CDR3 length: 15 residues. The CDR3 region has the DNA TGTGCCATCAACTCCGACAGGGCGAGGTACAATGAGCAGTTCTTC. Encoded protein: CAINSDRARYNEQFF.

This clonotype was found a few times. This chain connects TRBV6-1 to TRBJ2-2, with a tentative D call TRBD1 (5 bases). The CDR3 contains 13 residues. Germline V lookup: CDR1 MNHNS, CDR2 SASEGT. Trimming shortened V by 5 bases and J by 6 bases, and 10 bases separated the two germline ends. CDR3 bases: TGTGCCAGCAGTCCCGTAGGGGCCGGGGAGCTGTTTTTT. Its protein product is CASSPVGAGELFF.

CDR3 amino acids: CASSEEAGEGYEQYF. The CDR3 nucleotides read TGTGCCAGCAGTGAAGAGGCAGGGGAGGGCTACGAGCAGTACTTC. This chain joins TRBV2 and TRBJ2-7; a weak D match, TRBD2 (7 bases). The V gene lost 1 base and the J gene lost 3 bases, with 13 bases spanning the gap. There are 15 residues in the CDR3. Looked up from germline, CDR1 is SNHLY and CDR2 is FYNNEI.

The V gene is TRBV30, the J gene TRBJ2-3; D may correspond to TRBD1 or TRBD2 (5 bases each). This CDR3 has 14 amino acids. Germline-derived CDR1 and CDR2 are GTSNPN and SVGIG (reference sequence). Between the trimmed V and J ends, which lost 2 bases and 2 bases, there was a span of 11 bases. This CDR3 reads CAWSRGAATDTQYF. The CDR3 DNA follows: TGTGCCTGGAGTAGAGGGGCGGCCACAGATACGCAGTATTTT.

J is TRBJ2-2 and V is TRBV5-4, with 9 bases matching TRBD2. The V and J ends lost 0 bases and 6 bases, in that order; junction bases with no gene match: 3. The germline V gene encodes CDR1 SGHNT and CDR2 YYREEE (reference sequence). CDR3 length: 15 residues. The CDR3: CASSLALAGPGELFF. The CDR3 region has the DNA TGTGCCAGCAGCTTGGCGCTAGCGGGACCCGGGGAGCTGTTTTTT.

The table lists this clonotype with a few counts. The J gene is TRBJ2-7, the V gene TRBV11-1; perhaps TRBD2 as D (6 bases). The germline V gene has CDR1 SGHAT and CDR2 FQDESV (reference sequence). Trimming stripped 3 bases from V and 5 bases from J, with 14 bases between. The CDR3 length is 14 residues. CDR3 DNA sequence: TGTGCCAGCAGCTTGGGCAGGGCTAGCGACGAGCAGTACTTC. Translation gives CASSLGRASDEQYF.

The chain couples TRBV6-1 to TRBJ2-7; D tentatively reads TRBD1 or TRBD2 (5 bases each). Germline loops: CDR1 MNHNS, CDR2 SASEGT. V gave up 6 bases and J gave up 5 bases, with 14 bases separating them. This CDR3 has 13 residues. The chain's CDR3 is CASSRDPLHEQYF. CDR3 bases: TGTGCCAGCAGCAGGGACCCCCTACACGAGCAGTACTTC.

This clonotype was seen more than once but under ten times. The chain joins TRBV4-3 to TRBJ2-7; a possible D gene is TRBD2 (6 bases). Trimming took 2 bases from V and 2 from J, leaving 10 bases between them. Germline-derived CDR1 and CDR2 are LGHNA and YSLEER. This CDR3 has 14 residues. The chain's CDR3 is CASSQTGEPYEQYF. The DNA of the CDR3 is TGCGCCAGCAGCCAAACGGGGGAACCCTACGAGCAGTACTTC.

The V and J genes are TRBV5-1 and TRBJ2-1, with D perhaps TRBD1 or TRBD2 (5 bases each). Per germline, CDR1 SGHRS and CDR2 YFSETQ. V lost 3 bases to trimming and J lost 10 bases, with 11 bases between them. The CDR3 length is 12 residues. CDR3 sequence reads: CASSSGWGEQFF. CDR3 bases: TGCGCCAGCAGCTCGGGTTGGGGGGAGCAGTTCTTC.

This clonotype has ten or more counts. The V and J genes are TRBV7-8 and TRBJ2-7, with D unresolved. Between the trimmed V and J ends, which lost 5 bases and 4 bases, there was a span of 6 bases. The CDR3 sequence is 11 residues long. Germline CDR1 SGHVS, CDR2 FQNEAQ. The CDR3 nucleotides read TGTGCCAGCAGCCCCCAGTACGAGCAGTACTTC. This translates into CASSPQYEQYF.

The rearrangement joins TRBV6-2 or TRBV6-3 to TRBJ1-4, with D possibly TRBD1 on 6 matching bases. V was trimmed by 0 bases and J by 8 bases, leaving 13 bases between them. The CDR3 is 15 amino acids. Germline V gene sequence: CDR1 MNHEY, CDR2 SVGEGT. CDR3 sequence reads: CASSYSSRGEEKLFF. Here the CDR3 DNA reads TGTGCCAGCAGTTACTCGAGCAGGGGTGAGGAAAAACTGTTTTTT.

The CDR3 loop is CASSQDWGMGDLMKIQPQHF. The CDR3 region has the DNA TGTGCCAGCAGCCAAGATTGGGGAATGGGGGACCTGATGAAGATCCAGCCCCAGCATTTT. The chain uses TRBV4-2 and TRBJ1-5, with D possibly matching TRBD1 (5 bases). This CDR3 has 20 residues. In germline, CDR1 is LGHNA, CDR2 YNFKEQ. Trimming removed 0 bases from V and 7 bases from J, with 28 bases in between.

V is TRBV4-1 and J is TRBJ2-5, with TRBD2 identical over 9 bases. The germline V gene encodes CDR1 MGHRA and CDR2 YSYEKL. This CDR3 has 18 residues. The V gene end was trimmed by 4 bases and the J gene end by 0 bases; junction bases not matched to a gene: 12. DNA for the CDR3: TGCGCCAGCAGCCCGATACCGACTAGCGGACGATACCAAGAGACCCAGTACTTC. Its protein is CASSPIPTSGRYQETQYF.

J is TRBJ2-7 and V is TRBV11-2, with D maybe TRBD1 (5 bases). The CDR3 covers 16 residues. V lost 4 bases, J lost 5 bases, and 21 bases lay in between. Germline-derived CDR1 and CDR2 are SGHAT and FQNNGV. The CDR3 spells CASSSLTGATYNEQYF. Written as DNA, the CDR3 is TGTGCCAGCAGCTCCTTGACTGGGGCGACTTATAACGAGCAGTACTTC.

This clonotype was detected many times. The V and J genes are TRBV7-2 and TRBJ1-2, with D unresolved. Trimming stripped 5 bases from V and 1 base from J, with 5 bases between. CDR1 is SGHTA and CDR2 is FQGNSA in the germline V gene. This CDR3 region has 12 residues. The CDR3 protein is CASSPRNYGYTF. CDR3 DNA: TGTGCCAGCAGCCCCCGTAACTATGGCTACACCTTC.

This clonotype was detected only a few times. CDR3 residues: CASKGLAVLNNEQFF. In DNA, the CDR3 is TGCGCCAGCAAAGGACTAGCGGTCCTGAACAATGAGCAGTTCTTC. This chain connects TRBV5-1 to TRBJ2-1; 10 bases align to TRBD2. Germline-derived CDR1 and CDR2 are SGHRS and YFSETQ. The CDR3 spans 15 residues. The J segment lost 5 bases and the V segment lost 6 bases, leaving 8 bases of the junction unmatched.

In its sample, this clonotype was seen many times. The V gene is TRBV29-1, the J gene TRBJ1-1; 7 bases agree with TRBD1. Per the germline V gene, CDR1 is SQVTM and CDR2 is ANQGSEA. The CDR3 covers 13 residues. V gave up 4 bases and J gave up 1 base; unmatched junction bases: 3. CDR3 in amino acids: CSVAGQENTEAFF. The CDR3 region has the DNA TGCAGCGTTGCCGGACAGGAGAACACTGAAGCTTTCTTT.

The chain combines TRBV11-1 with TRBJ1-1; 9 bases fit TRBD1. Germline V CDR1 and CDR2: SGHAT, FQDESV (reference sequence). The CDR3 is 13 amino acids. Trimming cost V 5 bases and J 10 bases; bases outside gene matches: 8. CDR3 protein: CASSPGTGLRAFF. DNA of the CDR3: TGTGCCAGCAGCCCCGGGACAGGGTTGCGAGCTTTCTTT.

This clonotype was detected once. One base away lies a much larger clone, so this may be a sequencing read error. The V and J genes are TRBV7-2 and TRBJ2-3; D remains unclear. Trimming pared 5 bases from V and 5 bases from J, leaving 14 bases between. Germline lookup yields CDR1 SGHTA and CDR2 FQGNSA. This CDR3 is built from 14 residues. CDR3 sequence: CASSPRSFVDTQYF. In nucleotides, the CDR3 is TGTGCCAGCAGCCCAAGAAGTTTCGTAGATACGCAGTATTTT.

This clonotype was counted ten times or more. V gene TRBV19 combines with J gene TRBJ1-1; a weak D match, TRBD1 (5 bases). The CDR3 has 14 amino acids. Trimming cost V 7 bases and J 5 bases, with 17 bases left between them. Germline CDR1 reads LNHDA; CDR2 reads SQIVND (reference sequence). For the CDR3, the DNA is TGTGCCAGTAAGCCTCGGGACCCTTGGACTGAAGCTTTCTTT. Translating it yields CASKPRDPWTEAFF.

The chain employs TRBV7-9 and TRBJ2-3, with D possibly being TRBD1 (5 bases). This CDR3 spans 17 amino acids. V lost 2 bases, J lost 6 bases, and 21 bases lay in between. Per the germline V gene, CDR1 is SEHNR and CDR2 is FQNEAQ (reference sequence). This CDR3 is CASSLHPLGGAVDTQYF. The CDR3 bases are TGTGCCAGCAGCTTACACCCCCTCGGTGGGGCGGTTGATACGCAGTATTTT.

About this clonotype itself: Mismatch with germline at one junction end may stem from a read error. The CDR3 sequence is CASSSEQGRAKNIRYF. CDR3 sequence (DNA): TGTGCCAGCAGTTCTGAACAGGGTCGAGCCAAAAACATTCGGTACTTC. The chain couples TRBV2 to TRBJ2-4; maybe TRBD1 (6 bases). The CDR3 runs to 16 residues. The germline gives CDR1 SNHLY, CDR2 FYNNEI.

V gene TRBV7-2 combines with J gene TRBJ2-1; 10 bases are shared with TRBD2. Trimming cost V 5 bases and J 15 bases; bases outside gene matches: 13. In germline, CDR1 is SGHTA, CDR2 FQGNSA. CDR3 size: 14 residues. The chain's CDR3 is CASSPFGAGGYLFF. The CDR3 DNA reads TGTGCCAGCAGCCCATTTGGAGCGGGAGGGTATTTGTTCTTC.

In its sample, this clonotype was seen many times. At one end, the junction sequence differs from germline, possibly due to a read error. The DNA for the CDR3 is TGTGCCAGCAGCCTTGACAGGGTGGCCTACGAGCAGTACTTC. This encodes CASSLDRVAYEQYF. V usage is TRBV5-1 and J usage is TRBJ2-7, with TRBD1 identical over 7 bases. Germline loops: CDR1 SGHRS, CDR2 YFSETQ. The CDR3 loop spans 14 amino acids.

V and J are TRBV5-1 and TRBJ2-3; maybe TRBD2 (6 bases). V was cut by 0 bases and J by 6 bases, with 14 bases left in between. CDR3 length equals 15 residues. Germline V gives CDR1 SGHRS, CDR2 YFSETQ. In nucleotides, the CDR3 is TGCGCCAGCAGCTTGGTGGTTAGCGGTGGCGATACGCAGTATTTT. The encoded protein is CASSLVVSGGDTQYF.

The V gene is TRBV14, the J gene TRBJ2-2, with D maybe TRBD2 (6 bases). V gave up 1 base and J gave up 7 bases, with 16 bases separating them. Germline V gene lookup returns CDR1 SGHDN and CDR2 FVKESK. This CDR3 has 16 residues. CDR3 region: CASSQVGSGWIGELFF. CDR3 DNA: TGTGCCAGCAGCCAAGTGGGTAGCGGTTGGATCGGGGAGCTGTTTTTT.

V usage is TRBV5-1 and J usage is TRBJ1-1; no clear D. V gave up 0 bases and J gave up 2 bases, with 14 bases separating them. The germline V gene has CDR1 SGHRS and CDR2 YFSETQ. The CDR3 length is 16 residues. The CDR3, as DNA: TGCGCCAGCAGCTTGGACGGCCAGACCATAAACACTGAAGCTTTCTTT. Its protein product is CASSLDGQTINTEAFF.

The chain carries TRBV29-1 and TRBJ1-1, with a possible D match to TRBD1 (5 bases). The CDR3 extends over 14 amino acids. Germline CDR1 is SQVTM and CDR2 is ANQGSEA. V was shortened by 4 bases and J by 4 bases, with 16 bases between the two germline ends. Here the CDR3 reads CSVGDPRGGTEAFF. The CDR3 bases are TGCAGCGTTGGAGATCCCCGGGGGGGCACTGAAGCTTTCTTT.

This clonotype was counted only a few times. The chain carries TRBV24-1 and TRBJ2-7, with a weak D call TRBD1 (6 bases). The CDR3 length is 15 residues. Germline V CDR1 and CDR2: KGHDR, SFDVKD. Trimming took 8 bases from V and 2 from J, leaving 18 bases between them. The CDR3 loop reads CATTEGTQFTYEQYF. DNA for the CDR3: TGTGCCACCACCGAAGGGACACAGTTCACCTACGAGCAGTACTTC.

This clonotype was observed a handful of times. The V gene is TRBV7-2, the J gene TRBJ2-4; tentatively, D is TRBD2 (6 bases). Trimming cost V 3 bases and J 2 bases, with 17 bases left between them. Germline V lookup: CDR1 SGHTA, CDR2 FQGNSA. CDR3 length equals 17 residues. The CDR3 nucleotides are TGTGCCAGCAGCTTCATTCGGACCGGACTATCCAAAAACATTCAGTACTTC. Translation gives CASSFIRTGLSKNIQYF.